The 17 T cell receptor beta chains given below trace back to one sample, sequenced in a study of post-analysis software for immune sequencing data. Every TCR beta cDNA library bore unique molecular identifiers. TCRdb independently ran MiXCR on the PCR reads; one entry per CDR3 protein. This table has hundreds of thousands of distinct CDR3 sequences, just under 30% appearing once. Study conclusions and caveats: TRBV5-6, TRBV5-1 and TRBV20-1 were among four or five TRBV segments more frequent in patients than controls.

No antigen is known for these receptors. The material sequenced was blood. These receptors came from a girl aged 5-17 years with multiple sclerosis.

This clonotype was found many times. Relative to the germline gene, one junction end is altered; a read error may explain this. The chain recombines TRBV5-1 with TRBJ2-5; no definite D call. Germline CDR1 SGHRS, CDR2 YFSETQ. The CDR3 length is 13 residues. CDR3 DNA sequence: TGTGCCAGCAGTCCGGGCCCGTTGGAGACCCAGTACTTC. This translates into CASSPGPLETQYF.

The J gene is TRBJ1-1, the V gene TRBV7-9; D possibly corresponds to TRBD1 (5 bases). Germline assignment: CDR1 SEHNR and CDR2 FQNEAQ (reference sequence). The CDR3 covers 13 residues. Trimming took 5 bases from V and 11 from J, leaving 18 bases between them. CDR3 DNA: TGTGCCAGCAGCCCCCCGGCCGATTGGGGGGCTTTCTTT. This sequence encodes CASSPPADWGAFF.

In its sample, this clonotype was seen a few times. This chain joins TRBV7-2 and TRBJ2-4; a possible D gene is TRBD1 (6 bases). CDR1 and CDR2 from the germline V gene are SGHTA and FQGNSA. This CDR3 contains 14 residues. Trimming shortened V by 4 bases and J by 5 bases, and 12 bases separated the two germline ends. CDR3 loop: CASSYGGAQNIQYF. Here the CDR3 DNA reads TGTGCCAGCAGCTATGGGGGCGCCCAAAACATTCAGTACTTC.

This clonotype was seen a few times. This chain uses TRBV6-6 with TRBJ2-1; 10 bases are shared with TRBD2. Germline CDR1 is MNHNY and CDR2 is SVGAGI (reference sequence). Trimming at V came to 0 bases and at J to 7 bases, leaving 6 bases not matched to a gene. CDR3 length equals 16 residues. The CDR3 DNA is TGTGCCAGCAGTTACTCGAGCGGGAGGGCCCCAAATGAGCAGTTCTTC. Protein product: CASSYSSGRAPNEQFF.

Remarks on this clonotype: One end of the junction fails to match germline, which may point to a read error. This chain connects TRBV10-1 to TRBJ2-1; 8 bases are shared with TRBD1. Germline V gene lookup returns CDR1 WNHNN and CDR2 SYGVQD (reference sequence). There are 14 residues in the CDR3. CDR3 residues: CASSEDRAKGEQFF. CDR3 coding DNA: TGCGCTAGCAGTGAGGACAGGGCTAAAGGCGAGCAGTTCTTC.

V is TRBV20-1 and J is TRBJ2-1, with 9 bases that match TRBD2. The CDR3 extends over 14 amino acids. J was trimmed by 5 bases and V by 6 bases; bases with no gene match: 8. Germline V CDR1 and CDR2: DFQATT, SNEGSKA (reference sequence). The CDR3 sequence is CSAPPSGDHNEQFF. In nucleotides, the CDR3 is TGCAGTGCCCCTCCTAGCGGGGATCACAATGAGCAGTTCTTC.

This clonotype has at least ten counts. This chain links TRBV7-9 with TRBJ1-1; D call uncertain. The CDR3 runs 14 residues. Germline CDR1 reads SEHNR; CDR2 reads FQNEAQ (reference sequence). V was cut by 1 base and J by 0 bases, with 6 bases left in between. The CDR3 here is CASSLEGLNTEAFF. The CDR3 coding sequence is TGTGCCAGCAGCTTAGAAGGACTGAACACTGAAGCTTTCTTT.

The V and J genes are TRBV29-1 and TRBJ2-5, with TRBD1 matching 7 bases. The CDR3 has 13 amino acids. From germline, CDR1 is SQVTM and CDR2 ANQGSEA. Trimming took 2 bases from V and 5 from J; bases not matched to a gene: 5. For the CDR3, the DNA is TGCAGCGTTGAAACGACAGGGCAGGAGACCCAGTACTTC. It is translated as CSVETTGQETQYF. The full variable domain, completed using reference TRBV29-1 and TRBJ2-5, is SAVISQKPSRDICQRGTSLTIQCQVDSQVTMMFWYRQQPGQSLTLIATANQGSEATYESGFVIDKFPISRPNLTFSTLTVSNMSPEDSSIYLCSVETTGQETQYFGPGTRLLVL.

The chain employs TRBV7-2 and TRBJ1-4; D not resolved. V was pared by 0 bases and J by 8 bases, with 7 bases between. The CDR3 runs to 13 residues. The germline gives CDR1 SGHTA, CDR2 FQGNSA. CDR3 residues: CASSLAGGEKLFF. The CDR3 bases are TGTGCCAGCAGCTTAGCGGGCGGGGAAAAACTGTTTTTT.

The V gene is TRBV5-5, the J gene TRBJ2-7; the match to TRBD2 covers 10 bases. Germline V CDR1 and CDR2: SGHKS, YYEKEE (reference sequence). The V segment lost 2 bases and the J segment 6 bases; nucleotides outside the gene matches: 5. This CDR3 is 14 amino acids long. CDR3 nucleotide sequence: TGTGCCAGCAGCTTCAGAGCGGGAGGGGTCGAGCAGTACTTC. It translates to CASSFRAGGVEQYF.

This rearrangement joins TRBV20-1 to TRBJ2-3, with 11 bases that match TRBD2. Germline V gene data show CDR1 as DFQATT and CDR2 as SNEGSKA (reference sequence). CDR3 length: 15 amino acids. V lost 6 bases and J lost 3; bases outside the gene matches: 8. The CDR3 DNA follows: TGCAGTGCCGAGAGAAGACTAGCGGGGACAGATACGCAGTATTTT. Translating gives CSAERRLAGTDTQYF.

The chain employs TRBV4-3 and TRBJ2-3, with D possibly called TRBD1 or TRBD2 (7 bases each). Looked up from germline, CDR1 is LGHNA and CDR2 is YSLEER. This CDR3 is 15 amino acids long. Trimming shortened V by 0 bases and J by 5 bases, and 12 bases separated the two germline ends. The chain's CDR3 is CASSQDPRGGDTQYF. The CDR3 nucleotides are TGCGCCAGCAGCCAAGATCCCAGGGGGGGAGATACGCAGTATTTT.

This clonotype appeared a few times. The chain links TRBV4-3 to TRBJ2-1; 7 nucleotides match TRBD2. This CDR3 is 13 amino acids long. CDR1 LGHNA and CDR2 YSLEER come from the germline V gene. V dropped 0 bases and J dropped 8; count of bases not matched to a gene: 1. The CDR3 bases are TGCGCCAGCAGCCAAGATGGGGGGGATGAGCAGTTCTTC. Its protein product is CASSQDGGDEQFF.

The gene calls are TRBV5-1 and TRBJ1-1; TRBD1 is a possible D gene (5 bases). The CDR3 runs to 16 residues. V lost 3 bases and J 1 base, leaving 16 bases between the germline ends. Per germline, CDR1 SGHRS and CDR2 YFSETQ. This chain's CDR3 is CASSWGVGSRNTEAFF. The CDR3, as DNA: TGCGCCAGCAGCTGGGGGGTTGGATCCCGGAACACTGAAGCTTTCTTT. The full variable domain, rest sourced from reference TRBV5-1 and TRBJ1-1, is KAGVTQTPRYLIKTRGQQVTLSCSPISGHRSVSWYQQTPGQGLQFLFEYFSETQRNKGNFPGRFSGRQFSNSRSEMNVSTLELGDSALYLCASSWGVGSRNTEAFFGQGTRLTVV.

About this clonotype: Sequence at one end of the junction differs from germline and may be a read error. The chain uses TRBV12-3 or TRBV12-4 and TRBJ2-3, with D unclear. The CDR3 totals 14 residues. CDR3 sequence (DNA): TGTGCCAGCAGTTTAGACATGGCCACAGATATGCAGTATTTT. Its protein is CASSLDMATDMQYF.

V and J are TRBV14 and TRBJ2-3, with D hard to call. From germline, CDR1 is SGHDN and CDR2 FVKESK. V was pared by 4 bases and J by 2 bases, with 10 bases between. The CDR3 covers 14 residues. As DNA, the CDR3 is TGTGCCAGCAGCCGGGTTCGGAACACAGATACGCAGTATTTT. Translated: CASSRVRNTDTQYF.

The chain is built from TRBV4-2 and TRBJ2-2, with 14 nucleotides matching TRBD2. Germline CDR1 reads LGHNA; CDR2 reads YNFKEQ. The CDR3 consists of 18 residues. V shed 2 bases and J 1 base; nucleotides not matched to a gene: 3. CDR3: CASSQTGLAGGNTGELFF. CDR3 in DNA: TGTGCCAGCAGCCAAACCGGACTAGCGGGGGGGAACACCGGGGAGCTGTTTTTT.